The clone carrying this TCR beta chain was observed once. Germline loops: CDR1 KGHSH, CDR2 LQKENI. This CDR3 region has 14 residues. V was trimmed by 0 bases and J by 5 bases, leaving 7 bases between them. The data originate from a study of blood T cell repertoires in COVID-19. Study information: Acute and convalescent COVID-19 samples came from the United States, Italy and Spain. PBMCs, B-cell-depleted T cells, or T cells were the source of the cDNA or gDNA that made up the material.

Original methodology: The assay estimated nucleated cells by amplifying reference gene primers. Clones were read by immunoSEQ multiplex PCR, and TCRdb kept only the in-frame ones, dropping some. The V and J calls and clone size come from that table; D and trimming were worked out from the DNA. The repertoire includes about 180,000 clones, approximately 88% of them detected once, and 3.5% to 5% sits in the top ten. The chain couples TRBV18 to TRBJ2-2; D unresolved. This TCR derives from a woman in her 30s with acute or convalescent COVID-19. Input material: peripheral blood. The CDR3 DNA reads as TGTGCCAGCTCACCACCGAGTGTTACCGGGGAGCTGTTTTTT. It specifies CASSPPSVTGELFF. Full variable domain (missing parts from reference TRBV18 and TRBJ2-2): NAGVMQNPRHLVRRRGQEARLRCSPMKGHSHVYWYRQLPEEGLKFMVYLQKENIIDESGMPKERFSAEFPKEGPSILRIQQVVRGDSAAYFCASSPPSVTGELFFGEGSRLTVL.